Below, 30 T cell receptor beta chains from the same sample are listed, as sequenced in a study of T cells in Graves' hyperthyroidism and ophthalmopathy. Authors of the study amplified TCR beta CDR3 regions from RNA transcripts. First-round RT-PCR with HTBI primers amplified the TCR CDR3 region. MiXCR, applied by TCRdb to the multiplex PCR reads, yields one record per CDR3 protein. The repertoire holds roughly 700,000 distinct CDR3 sequences, with approximately 15% as singletons. The sample consisted of blood. Receptors originate from a woman aged 18-30 years with Graves' hyperthyroidism.

This clonotype was seen many times. The chain links TRBV30 to TRBJ1-2; D remains ambiguous. The germline gives CDR1 GTSNPN, CDR2 SVGIG (reference sequence). The CDR3 sequence is 10 residues long. Trimming took 3 bases from V and 7 from J, leaving 6 bases between them. The CDR3 DNA follows: TGTGCCTGGAGGGGCGGTGGCTACACCTTC. Amino acids: CAWRGGGYTF.

J is TRBJ1-3 and V is TRBV19; D gene ambiguous. This CDR3 has 14 amino acids. V was trimmed by 3 bases and J by 0 bases, leaving 6 bases between them. Germline V gene sequence: CDR1 LNHDA, CDR2 SQIVND (reference sequence). The CDR3 coding sequence is TGTGCCAGTAGTATTACCAGCTCTGGAAACACCATATATTTT. It codes for CASSITSSGNTIYF.

This clonotype came up many times. The J gene is TRBJ2-1, the V gene TRBV27; a possible D gene is TRBD1 (6 bases). Germline CDR1 is MNHEY and CDR2 is SMNVEV (reference sequence). The CDR3 totals 15 residues. Trimming stripped 5 bases from V and 5 bases from J, with 16 bases between. In nucleotides, the CDR3 is TGTGCCAGCAGTCGCAACAGGGTGGGACACAATGAGCAGTTCTTC. Its protein product is CASSRNRVGHNEQFF.

This clonotype occurred many times. The chain uses TRBV20-1 and TRBJ2-3; D is possibly TRBD1 (5 bases). Trimming cost V 1 base and J 4 bases, with 9 bases left between them. CDR3 size: 13 residues. Per germline, CDR1 DFQATT and CDR2 SNEGSKA (reference sequence). This chain's CDR3 is CSARGGGSDTQYF. CDR3 DNA sequence: TGCAGTGCTAGAGGGGGCGGATCAGATACGCAGTATTTT.

This clonotype occurred many times. CDR3 nucleotides: TGTGCCAGCTCGGAGACAGACAATGAGCAGTTCTTC. Translated: CASSETDNEQFF. This chain joins TRBV18 and TRBJ2-1, with D perhaps TRBD1 (5 bases). The germline CDR1 and CDR2 sequences are KGHSH and LQKENI. V lost 6 bases to trimming and J lost 5 bases, with 8 bases between them. The CDR3 is made up of 12 amino acids.

This clonotype has at least ten counts. The chain carries TRBV28 and TRBJ1-2; D is unclear. Germline CDR1 is MDHEN and CDR2 is SYDVKM. V lost 8 bases to trimming and J lost 4 bases, with 14 bases between them. The CDR3 length is 13 residues. Written as DNA, the CDR3 is TGTGCCAGCTATTCACGCGAAGTCTATGGCTACACCTTC. It encodes CASYSREVYGYTF.

This clonotype was counted at least ten times. This rearrangement joins TRBV20-1 to TRBJ1-1, with D possibly being TRBD1 (5 bases). The CDR3 covers 12 residues. Germline V gene lookup returns CDR1 DFQATT and CDR2 SNEGSKA (reference sequence). Trimming took off 0 bases at V and 11 bases at J, with 13 bases between the two ends. The CDR3 spells CSARDLGVEAFF. The CDR3 region has the DNA TGCAGTGCTAGAGACTTAGGGGTTGAGGCTTTCTTT.

The V gene is TRBV9, the J gene TRBJ2-5; perhaps TRBD1 as D (7 bases). The germline gives CDR1 SGDLS, CDR2 YYNGEE. Trimming stripped 3 bases from V and 3 bases from J, with 18 bases between. The CDR3 loop spans 16 amino acids. The CDR3 here is CASSGDSGTVKETQYF. The CDR3 DNA is TGTGCCAGCAGCGGGGACTCCGGGACAGTAAAAGAGACCCAGTACTTC.

The V call is TRBV19, the J call TRBJ1-5; D might be TRBD1 (6 bases). Germline CDR1 and CDR2: LNHDA and SQIVND (reference sequence). This CDR3 is 15 amino acids long. Trimming left V 0 bases short and J 4 bases short, with 10 bases between. DNA of the CDR3: TGTGCCAGTAGTATAGAAGCGACAGGAAATCAGCCCCAGCATTTT. Encoded protein: CASSIEATGNQPQHF.

This clonotype was picked up a small number of times. CDR3 region: CASSLKGGGSFYEQFF. CDR3 bases: TGTGCCAGCAGCTTAAAAGGGGGCGGGAGTTTCTATGAGCAGTTCTTC. The V and J genes are TRBV7-8 and TRBJ2-1; perhaps D is TRBD1 or TRBD2 (7 bases each). The CDR3 is 16 residues long. Looked up from germline, CDR1 is SGHVS and CDR2 is FQNEAQ. Trimming removed 2 bases from V and 8 bases from J, with 19 bases in between.

This clonotype occurred once. This could be a read error, since a much larger clone is one nucleotide away. V and J are TRBV28 and TRBJ2-4; tentative D call: TRBD1 (5 bases). CDR3 length equals 14 residues. Germline CDR1 and CDR2: MDHEN and SYDVKM. The CDR3 sequence: CANSPHQGPSIQYF. Here the CDR3 DNA reads TGTGCCAACAGTCCCCACCAGGGCCCGAGCATTCAGTACTTC.

The gene calls are TRBV20-1 and TRBJ2-3; possible D gene TRBD2, 5 bases. This CDR3 spans 14 amino acids. Germline values: CDR1 DFQATT, CDR2 SNEGSKA (reference sequence). Between the trimmed V and J ends, which lost 2 bases and 5 bases, there was a span of 14 bases. CDR3 protein: CSARQSGSGDTQYF. In nucleotides, the CDR3 is TGCAGTGCTAGACAGAGCGGATCGGGAGATACGCAGTATTTT.

This clonotype showed up many times. This chain joins TRBV6-2 or TRBV6-3 and TRBJ2-2; D not resolved. CDR3 size: 14 residues. CDR1 is MNHEY and CDR2 is SVGEGT in the germline V gene. Trimming took off 6 bases at V and 1 base at J, with 9 bases between the two ends. The CDR3 protein is CASSRPLNTGELFF. The CDR3 DNA is TGTGCCAGCAGCCGACCTTTGAACACCGGGGAGCTGTTTTTT.

The sample holds a few counts of this clonotype. V and J are TRBV19 and TRBJ1-5, with D possibly TRBD1 on 6 matching bases. Trimming stripped 9 bases from V and 5 bases from J, with 14 bases between. Germline-derived CDR1 and CDR2 are LNHDA and SQIVND (reference sequence). This CDR3 has 13 amino acids. The CDR3 spells CASQDSNYQPQHF. In DNA, the CDR3 is TGTGCCAGCCAGGACAGTAACTATCAGCCCCAGCATTTT.

This clonotype was picked up many times. The genes are TRBV24-1 and TRBJ1-1; 9 nucleotides agree with TRBD1. CDR3 length equals 13 residues. Germline values: CDR1 KGHDR, CDR2 SFDVKD. V lost 7 bases to trimming and J lost 4 bases; unmatched junction nucleotides: 3. The CDR3 DNA reads TGTGCCACCAGGGGACAGGGAGGCACTGAAGCTTTCTTT. It yields the protein CATRGQGGTEAFF.

There are many counts of this clonotype. The rearrangement uses TRBV28 and TRBJ2-1; TRBD2 agrees at 9 bases. CDR1 and CDR2 from the germline V gene are MDHEN and SYDVKM. This CDR3 comprises 15 residues. V gave up 6 bases and J gave up 8 bases; unmatched junction bases: 11. The CDR3 region is CASRALAGKIDEQFF. The CDR3 DNA is TGTGCCAGCAGAGCTCTAGCGGGAAAGATCGATGAGCAGTTCTTC. Variable domain in full (rest from reference TRBV28 and TRBJ2-1): DVKVTQSSRYLVKRTGEKVFLECVQDMDHENMFWYRQDPGLGLRLIYFSYDVKMKEKGDIPEGYSVSREKKERFSLILESASTNQTSMYLCASRALAGKIDEQFFGPGTRLTVL.

J is TRBJ1-2 and V is TRBV2; D is undetermined. This CDR3 is 10 amino acids long. The germline V and J ends were trimmed by 4 bases and 13 bases, with 10 bases remaining between them. Germline-derived CDR1 and CDR2 are SNHLY and FYNNEI. The CDR3 nucleotides are TGTGCCAGCAGTGGGACTGACTCCACCTTC. Its translation is CASSGTDSTF.

The chain carries TRBV3-1 and TRBJ2-7; D unclear. Germline CDR1 reads LGHDT; CDR2 reads YNNKEL (reference sequence). Trimming took 7 bases from V and 6 from J, leaving 13 bases between them. This CDR3 is 12 amino acids long. The CDR3 reads CASTGPLLEQYF. CDR3 bases: TGTGCCAGCACTGGGCCCCTCCTCGAGCAGTACTTC.

The table lists this clonotype with many counts. The rearrangement uses TRBV3-1 and TRBJ1-1; D gene ambiguous. This CDR3 contains 15 residues. Germline V lookup: CDR1 LGHDT, CDR2 YNNKEL (reference sequence). The V end lost 1 base, the J end lost 5 bases, and 14 bases lay between the germline ends. The CDR3 sequence: CASSQVASVLTEAFF. The CDR3 region has the DNA TGTGCCAGCAGCCAAGTCGCCAGTGTCTTAACTGAAGCTTTCTTT.

V is TRBV6-6 and J is TRBJ1-1; 7 bases fit TRBD1. The CDR3 totals 16 residues. The J segment lost 0 bases and the V segment lost 2 bases, leaving 6 bases of the junction unmatched. The germline V gene has CDR1 MNHNY and CDR2 SVGAGI (reference sequence). In nucleotides, the CDR3 is TGTGCCAGCAGTTACGGGGGACAGATCATGAACACTGAAGCTTTCTTT. Its protein is CASSYGGQIMNTEAFF.

The V gene is TRBV7-2, the J gene TRBJ1-2; TRBD1 agrees at 12 bases. The germline V gene encodes CDR1 SGHTA and CDR2 FQGNSA. With 5 bases clipped from V and 7 bases from J, the junction kept 5 bases outside the gene matches. The CDR3 is 14 amino acids. The CDR3 loop reads CASSMGQGAFGYTF. The DNA for the CDR3 is TGTGCCAGCAGCATGGGACAGGGGGCTTTTGGCTACACCTTC.

This clonotype has just a few counts. This chain connects TRBV4-2 to TRBJ2-5; 8 nucleotides agree with TRBD2. CDR3 length: 18 amino acids. Unmatched junction bases numbered 14, after V lost 0 bases and J lost 5 bases. Germline CDR1 and CDR2: LGHNA and YNFKEQ. This CDR3 is CASSQDYGTGGPWETQYF. The CDR3 DNA follows: TGTGCCAGCAGCCAAGATTACGGGACGGGAGGGCCGTGGGAGACCCAGTACTTC.

This clonotype appeared a few times. The rearrangement joins TRBV12-3 or TRBV12-4 to TRBJ1-2; D is undetermined. V gave up 8 bases and J gave up 5 bases, with 15 bases separating them. This CDR3 has 13 amino acids. In DNA form, the CDR3 reads TGTGCCAGCGGACCCCAGGCCGGTTATGGCTACACCTTC. Translating it yields CASGPQAGYGYTF.

This clonotype was counted ten times or more. The gene calls are TRBV3-1 and TRBJ2-1; no clear D. Trimming took 2 bases from V and 0 from J, leaving 8 bases between them. Germline V gene sequence: CDR1 LGHDT, CDR2 YNNKEL (reference sequence). CDR3 length: 15 amino acids. The CDR3 DNA follows: TGTGCCAGCAGCCAAAAAATCTCCTCCTACAATGAGCAGTTCTTC. It is translated as CASSQKISSYNEQFF.

The sample holds a few counts of this clonotype. This chain uses TRBV30 with TRBJ1-1; no clear D gene. The CDR3 consists of 11 residues. Trimming took 3 bases from V and 11 from J, leaving 13 bases between them. Germline V CDR1 and CDR2: GTSNPN, SVGIG (reference sequence). In nucleotides, the CDR3 is TGTGCCTGGAGATTATTTGAAGGGGCTTTCTTT. Translated, it gives CAWRLFEGAFF. The variable domain in full, with the rest retrieved from reference TRBV30 and TRBJ1-1, is SQTIHQWPATLVQPVGSPLSLECTVEGTSNPNLYWYRQAAGRGLQLLFYSVGIGQISSEVPQNLSASRPQDRQFILSSKKLLLSDSGFYLCAWRLFEGAFFGQGTRLTVV.

This clonotype was detected ten times or more. CDR3 sequence (DNA): TGCAGTGCTAGAGCCCCCGGACCTAATGAAAAACTGTTTTTT. It yields the protein CSARAPGPNEKLFF. The gene calls are TRBV20-1 and TRBJ1-4; D is undetermined. The CDR3 runs 14 residues. The ends were cut back, 1 base at V and 3 bases at J, with 9 bases in the middle. Germline-derived CDR1 and CDR2 are DFQATT and SNEGSKA (reference sequence).

The rearrangement joins TRBV13 to TRBJ2-7, with TRBD2 identical over 8 bases. This CDR3 has 15 residues. Germline CDR1 PRHDT, CDR2 FYEKMQ (reference sequence). V dropped 4 bases and J dropped 2; count of bases not matched to a gene: 7. In DNA, the CDR3 is TGTGCCAGCAGCTCCTTTTCGGGAGGGACCTACGAGCAGTACTTC. It yields the protein CASSSFSGGTYEQYF.

This clonotype was picked up many times. This CDR3 reads CASSSRGGGPDTQYF. CDR3 nucleotides: TGTGCCAGCAGCTCAAGGGGAGGAGGGCCAGATACGCAGTATTTT. This rearrangement joins TRBV7-9 to TRBJ2-3; maybe TRBD2 (6 bases). Germline-derived CDR1 and CDR2 are SEHNR and FQNEAQ (reference sequence). CDR3 length: 15 residues. Between the trimmed V and J ends, which lost 4 bases and 4 bases, there was a span of 15 bases.

This clonotype was counted at least ten times. The rearrangement joins TRBV7-9 to TRBJ2-4, with D maybe TRBD1 (6 bases). Germline values: CDR1 SEHNR, CDR2 FQNEAQ (reference sequence). Trimming took 2 bases from V and 0 from J, leaving 20 bases between them. This CDR3 contains 19 residues. CDR3: CASSLNDYWGRVAKNIQYF. The CDR3 DNA reads TGTGCCAGCAGCTTAAACGACTATTGGGGGCGAGTAGCCAAAAACATTCAGTACTTC.

In its sample, this clonotype was seen many times. This chain joins TRBV7-8 and TRBJ2-1; 8 bases map to TRBD2. Looked up from germline, CDR1 is SGHVS and CDR2 is FQNEAQ. The junction had 11 bases not matched to a gene; V was cut back by 4 bases and J by 0 bases. This CDR3 has 18 amino acids. The CDR3 DNA sequence: TGTGCCAGCAGCTCCTCGGGAGCGGGAGTCAGCTCCTACAATGAGCAGTTCTTC. This codes for CASSSSGAGVSSYNEQFF.